One sample yielded the 21 T cell receptor beta chains listed below, sequenced in a study of T cell responses to AZD1222 COVID-19 vaccine. The data were produced by immunoSEQ multiplex PCR, yet TCRdb's version contains in-frame clones alone and is incomplete. Of 150,000 to 200,000 clones listed, approximately 90% are singletons. The sequencing used peripheral blood, collected 28 days after the second AZD1222 dose. The receptors derive from an adult who received the AZD1222 COVID-19 vaccine.

J is TRBJ1-1 and V is TRBV4-3; D is uncertain. V gave up 0 bases and J gave up 5 bases, with 10 bases separating them. Germline V gene sequence: CDR1 LGHNA, CDR2 YSLEER. CDR3 length: 14 amino acids. In DNA form, the CDR3 reads TGCGCCAGCAGCCAAGATACCGGTGGGACTGAAGCTTTCTTT. It specifies CASSQDTGGTEAFF.

V gene TRBV3-1 (or the pseudogene TRBV3-2) combines with J gene TRBJ2-5, with 8 bases identical to TRBD2. The CDR3 is made up of 15 amino acids. Unmatched junction bases numbered 5, after V lost 4 bases and J lost 1 base. Per germline, CDR1 LGHDT and CDR2 YNNKEL (reference sequence). As DNA, the CDR3 is TGTGCCAGCAGCCCATTAGCGGGGATCCAAGAGACCCAGTACTTC. Its protein is CASSPLAGIQETQYF.

This rearrangement joins TRBV19 to TRBJ1-5, with 7 bases matching TRBD1. Germline V gene data show CDR1 as LNHDA and CDR2 as SQIVND (reference sequence). Trimming at V came to 9 bases and at J to 2 bases, leaving 10 bases not matched to a gene. The CDR3 spans 15 residues. The CDR3: CASETGPRGNQPQHF. CDR3 nucleotide sequence: TGTGCCAGCGAGACAGGGCCGAGGGGCAATCAGCCCCAGCATTTT.

V gene TRBV7-9 combines with J gene TRBJ2-1; a weak D match, TRBD1 (6 bases). Germline-derived CDR1 and CDR2 are SEHNR and FQNEAQ (reference sequence). The V and J ends lost 1 base and 6 bases respectively, with 7 bases between them. There are 13 residues in the CDR3. CDR3 nucleotides: TGTGCCAGCAGCTTAGGAGGGGGCAATGAGCAGTTCTTC. Encoded protein: CASSLGGGNEQFF.

The rearrangement uses TRBV30 and TRBJ1-3; unclear D gene. Germline CDR1 reads GTSNPN; CDR2 reads SVGIG (reference sequence). Trimming pared 5 bases from V and 4 bases from J, leaving 6 bases between. The CDR3 totals 11 residues. Here the CDR3 reads CAWAQGNTIYF. The CDR3, as DNA: TGTGCCTGGGCCCAGGGAAACACCATATATTTT.

The CDR3 region has the DNA TGTGCCAGCAGTTACGTTGCTGGCAGGGGATTTATAGGTGAGCAGTTCTTC. It codes for CASSYVAGRGFIGEQFF. The rearrangement joins TRBV6-2 or TRBV6-3 to TRBJ2-1; a possible D gene is TRBD1 (6 bases). The CDR3 is 17 amino acids. Per germline, CDR1 MNHEY and CDR2 SVGEGT. V lost 2 bases, J lost 9 bases, and 23 bases lay in between.

The chain combines TRBV4-1 with TRBJ2-7, with 9 bases that match TRBD2. CDR3 length: 17 residues. Losses at the gene ends were 0 bases for V and 0 bases for J; bases not matched to a gene: 6. CDR1 and CDR2 (germline): MGHRA, YSYEKL. As DNA, the CDR3 is TGCGCCAGCAGCCAAGATCCTGGACTAGCGAACTCCTACGAGCAGTACTTC. It is translated as CASSQDPGLANSYEQYF.

The chain carries TRBV18 and TRBJ2-3; perhaps TRBD2 as D (6 bases). Between the trimmed V and J ends, which lost 3 bases and 5 bases, there was a span of 18 bases. This CDR3 contains 16 residues. The germline gives CDR1 KGHSH, CDR2 LQKENI. CDR3 residues: CASSPPRGGGEDTQYF. CDR3 nucleotide sequence: TGTGCCAGCTCACCCCCTAGGGGCGGAGGGGAAGATACGCAGTATTTT.

V gene TRBV21-1 combines with J gene TRBJ1-4; whether TRBD1, the table's D call, matches the DNA was not checked. TRBV21-1 is deemed a pseudogene. This CDR3 region has 16 residues. In DNA, the CDR3 is TGTGCCAGCAGCAGCAGACGACAGAATTGGAATGAAAAACTGTTTTTT. It codes for CASSSRRQNWNEKLFF.

In its sample, this clone was seen once. V gene TRBV9 combines with J gene TRBJ2-1; 10 bases are shared with TRBD2. This CDR3 region has 15 residues. The V gene's germline CDR1 is SGDLS and CDR2 YYNGEE. V was clipped by 5 bases and J by 6 bases; unmatched bases: 8. This CDR3 reads CASRAPSGSGNEQFF. CDR3 coding DNA: TGTGCCAGCAGAGCCCCTAGCGGGAGTGGCAATGAGCAGTTCTTC.

This chain uses TRBV14 with TRBJ1-4; D perhaps matches TRBD1 (5 bases). The CDR3 runs 13 residues. Germline CDR1 SGHDN, CDR2 FVKESK. V gave up 5 bases and J gave up 8 bases, with 12 bases separating them. The CDR3 protein is CASSRGVEEKLFF. CDR3 coding DNA: TGTGCCAGCAGCAGGGGAGTAGAAGAAAAACTGTTTTTT.

The V gene is TRBV28, the J gene TRBJ2-2, with 7 positions matching TRBD1. Germline CDR1 MDHEN, CDR2 SYDVKM. Losses at the gene ends were 8 bases for V and 8 bases for J; bases not matched to a gene: 11. The CDR3 has 14 amino acids. Written as DNA, the CDR3 is TGTGCCAGCCTCAACCCAAGGGACAGAGGGGAGCTGTTTTTT. Residues: CASLNPRDRGELFF.

The chain employs TRBV9 and TRBJ1-2, with D possibly matching TRBD1 (5 bases). Trimming stripped 4 bases from V and 4 bases from J, with 26 bases between. The length of the CDR3 is 18 residues. The germline V gene has CDR1 SGDLS and CDR2 YYNGEE. Written as DNA, the CDR3 is TGTGCCAGCAGCCCCTCCCTCCCGACAGACTCCTTTGGCTATGGCTACACCTTC. Encoded protein: CASSPSLPTDSFGYGYTF.

The rearrangement links TRBV9 to TRBJ2-2; TRBD2 might be the D (5 bases). Trimming shortened V by 0 bases and J by 1 base, and 10 bases separated the two germline ends. Germline V gives CDR1 SGDLS, CDR2 YYNGEE. The CDR3 totals 16 residues. The chain's CDR3 is CASSVGSGRNTGELFF. CDR3 nucleotides: TGTGCCAGCAGCGTAGGGAGCGGCAGGAACACCGGGGAGCTGTTTTTT.

The J gene is TRBJ2-1, the V gene TRBV27; perhaps TRBD1 as D (6 bases). Trimming removed 6 bases at V and 4 bases at J, with 13 bases between. The CDR3 is made up of 14 amino acids. The germline V gene has CDR1 MNHEY and CDR2 SMNVEV (reference sequence). The CDR3 spells CASRGTLSYNEQFF. The CDR3 DNA follows: TGTGCCAGCAGAGGGACACTCTCGTACAATGAGCAGTTCTTC.

The chain is built from TRBV19 and TRBJ2-7, with no clear D. The CDR3 is made up of 12 amino acids. The V gene lost 4 bases and the J gene lost 3 bases, with 7 bases spanning the gap. Germline values: CDR1 LNHDA, CDR2 SQIVND (reference sequence). The chain's CDR3 is CASSNAYYEQYF. CDR3 nucleotides: TGTGCCAGTAGTAACGCATACTACGAGCAGTACTTC.

The V gene is TRBV28, the J gene TRBJ2-7; D possibly corresponds to TRBD1 (6 bases). The germline gives CDR1 MDHEN, CDR2 SYDVKM. The CDR3 contains 12 residues. V shed 6 bases and J shed 3 bases, with 9 bases lying between them. CDR3 in DNA: TGTGCCAGCAGAACAGGGTTCTACGAGCAGTACTTC. This translates into CASRTGFYEQYF.

The chain has TRBV19 and TRBJ2-2; a possible D gene is TRBD2 (6 bases). The germline CDR1 and CDR2 sequences are LNHDA and SQIVND (reference sequence). The ends were cut back, 6 bases at V and 8 bases at J, with 10 bases in the middle. The CDR3 has 12 residues. The CDR3 DNA reads TGTGCCAGTAGCCGGGACTGGGGGGAGCTGTTTTTT. This sequence encodes CASSRDWGELFF.

The chain carries TRBV7-2 and TRBJ2-5, with 8 bases fitting TRBD1. The germline CDR1 and CDR2 sequences are SGHTA and FQGNSA. This CDR3 comprises 13 residues. The trim removed 2 bases at V and 5 bases at J, leaving 1 base unmatched. For the CDR3, the DNA is TGTGCCAGCAGCTTACAGGGGGCGGAGACCCAGTACTTC. Protein product: CASSLQGAETQYF.

V usage is TRBV5-1 and J usage is TRBJ2-7; a possible D gene is TRBD1 (6 bases). V was trimmed by 0 bases and J by 0 bases, leaving 13 bases between them. This CDR3 is 16 amino acids long. CDR1 SGHRS and CDR2 YFSETQ come from the germline V gene. The CDR3 coding sequence is TGCGCCAGCAGCTTGGCCGGGACATCAAGCTCCTACGAGCAGTACTTC. It codes for CASSLAGTSSSYEQYF. Full variable domain (missing parts from reference TRBV5-1 and TRBJ2-7): KAGVTQTPRYLIKTRGQQVTLSCSPISGHRSVSWYQQTPGQGLQFLFEYFSETQRNKGNFPGRFSGRQFSNSRSEMNVSTLELGDSALYLCASSLAGTSSSYEQYFGPGTRLTVT.

This clone has just one count. The V call is TRBV7-9, the J call TRBJ2-3, with TRBD2 matching 9 bases. The CDR3 has 19 amino acids. CDR1 is SEHNR and CDR2 is FQNEAQ in the germline V gene (reference sequence). The V segment lost 5 bases and the J segment 5 bases; nucleotides outside the gene matches: 20. CDR3 nucleotides: TGTGCCAGCAGCACTACGTGGAACCCAACGGCGGGAGGGATAGATACGCAGTATTTT. Translated, it gives CASSTTWNPTAGGIDTQYF.